The 7 T cell receptor beta chains given below trace back to one sample, sequenced in a study of cytomegalovirus exposure and HLA in healthy donors. The study ran its PCR with 60 Vbeta and 13 Jbeta primers. The method was immunoSEQ multiplex PCR; TCRdb's version includes in-frame clones alone and lacks a portion of them. The table has roughly 120,000 clones, 76% seen once. The sequenced material came from PBMCs. These TCRs come from a man in his fifties in good health and CMV-seropositive.

The chain is built from TRBV5-6 and TRBJ2-5; 11 bases match TRBD2. Germline loops: CDR1 SGHDT, CDR2 YYEEEE. The V gene end was trimmed by 4 bases and the J gene end by 2 bases; junction bases not matched to a gene: 4. The CDR3 extends over 15 amino acids. As DNA, the CDR3 is TGTGCCAGCAGCATGGGACTAGCGGAACAAGAGACCCAGTACTTC. This codes for CASSMGLAEQETQYF. The full variable domain, in which reference TRBV5-6 and TRBJ2-5 provide the parts outside the CDR3, is DAGVTQSPTHLIKTRGQQVTLRCSPKSGHDTVSWYQQALGQGPQFIFQYYEEEERQRGNFPDRFSGHQFPNYSSELNVNALLLGDSALYLCASSMGLAEQETQYFGPGTRLLVL.

The chain couples TRBV6-5 to TRBJ1-1; D gene unclear. CDR1 is MNHEY, CDR2 SVGAGI, per germline. V lost 3 bases, J lost 7 bases, and 15 bases lay in between. The CDR3 runs to 14 residues. CDR3 nucleotide sequence: TGTGCCAGCAGTTATTCAACCCGGAGGGATGAAGCTTTCTTT. Its protein product is CASSYSTRRDEAFF.

The rearrangement joins TRBV28 to TRBJ1-5, with D possibly matching TRBD1 (5 bases). This CDR3 has 18 amino acids. With 5 bases removed from V and 3 bases from J, the gap between germline ends came to 23 bases. Per germline, CDR1 MDHEN and CDR2 SYDVKM. CDR3: CASSKGRTKRGTNQPQHF. Here the CDR3 DNA reads TGTGCCAGCAGTAAGGGAAGAACGAAGCGGGGGACCAATCAGCCCCAGCATTTT. Based on the CDR3 plus reference TRBV28 and TRBJ1-5, the full variable domain is DVKVTQSSRYLVKRTGEKVFLECVQDMDHENMFWYRQDPGLGLRLIYFSYDVKMKEKGDIPEGYSVSREKKERFSLILESASTNQTSMYLCASSKGRTKRGTNQPQHFGDGTRLSIL.

This chain links TRBV5-1 with TRBJ2-1; perhaps TRBD2 as D (5 bases). This CDR3 contains 12 residues. Trimming pared 4 bases from V and 7 bases from J, leaving 9 bases between. Germline assignment: CDR1 SGHRS and CDR2 YFSETQ. The CDR3 sequence: CASSRTLNEQFF. The CDR3 DNA follows: TGCGCCAGCAGCCGGACTCTTAATGAGCAGTTCTTC. Filled out from reference TRBV5-1 and TRBJ2-1, the complete variable domain reads KAGVTQTPRYLIKTRGQQVTLSCSPISGHRSVSWYQQTPGQGLQFLFEYFSETQRNKGNFPGRFSGRQFSNSRSEMNVSTLELGDSALYLCASSRTLNEQFFGPGTRLTVL.

This sequence joins TRBV7-2 and TRBJ2-7, with TRBD1 identical over 7 bases. This CDR3 comprises 13 residues. Germline CDR1 reads SGHTA; CDR2 reads FQGNSA. J gave up 9 bases and V 5 bases, and 10 bases lay outside the gene matches. CDR3 residues: CASSSRQGAAQYF. DNA of the CDR3: TGTGCCAGCAGCAGCAGACAGGGTGCGGCGCAGTACTTC.

The J gene is TRBJ2-2, the V gene TRBV19; D is ambiguous. Germline V gives CDR1 LNHDA, CDR2 SQIVND (reference sequence). This CDR3 is built from 16 residues. Trimming took off 3 bases at V and 6 bases at J, with 17 bases between the two ends. CDR3 DNA: TGTGCCAGTAGTATGGAACGCTGGGCCAACGCCGGGGAGCTGTTTTTT. It translates to CASSMERWANAGELFF.

The count of this clone is one. CDR3 sequence reads: CATSGTDNQPQHF. In nucleotides, the CDR3 is TGTGCCACTTCGGGGACAGATAATCAGCCCCAGCATTTT. The chain couples TRBV10-3 to TRBJ1-5; TRBD1 matches at 7 bases. This CDR3 has 13 residues. Trimming took 10 bases from V and 4 from J; bases not matched to a gene: 7. In germline, CDR1 is ENHRY, CDR2 SYGVKD.